Presented here are 18 T cell receptor beta chains from one specimen sequenced in a study of early stage breast cancer tumors. Profiling relied on immunoSEQ multiplex PCR, and the TCRdb table lists in-frame clones only, not all of them. The sample has tens of thousands of clones; roughly 50% are singletons. Material for sequencing was breast tumor tissue. These TCRs come from a person aged 45-60 years with breast cancer.

This clone was observed a handful of times. The gene calls are TRBV11-2 and TRBJ2-7; the match to TRBD2 covers 9 bases. CDR1 is SGHAT and CDR2 is FQNNGV in the germline V gene. CDR3 length: 15 amino acids. V lost 6 bases, J lost 2 bases, and 8 bases stayed unmatched. CDR3 amino acids: CASSLTGTSTYEQYF. The CDR3 coding sequence is TGTGCCAGCAGTCTTACCGGGACTAGCACCTACGAGCAGTACTTC.

By sample share, this clone is medium-sized. The V call is TRBV7-9, the J call TRBJ2-1, with 14 bases that match TRBD2. V lost 1 base and J lost 10; bases outside the gene matches: 12. Germline V CDR1 and CDR2: SEHNR, FQNEAQ (reference sequence). This CDR3 has 18 amino acids. The CDR3 region is CASSLEGTGTSGRGEQFF. As DNA, the CDR3 is TGTGCCAGCAGCTTAGAGGGGACCGGGACTAGCGGGAGAGGAGAGCAGTTCTTC.

This clone was counted only a few times. The V gene is TRBV7-2, the J gene TRBJ2-1; no firm D call. This CDR3 spans 12 amino acids. Per the germline V gene, CDR1 is SGHTA and CDR2 is FQGNSA. The ends were cut back, 5 bases at V and 12 bases at J, with 14 bases in the middle. CDR3 loop: CASSVDHGGQFF. In DNA, the CDR3 is TGTGCCAGCAGCGTAGACCACGGCGGGCAGTTCTTC.

This clone has a handful of counts. This sequence joins TRBV30 and TRBJ1-5; 8 bases match TRBD1. CDR1 is GTSNPN and CDR2 is SVGIG in the germline V gene (reference sequence). CDR3 length equals 13 residues. V was pared by 2 bases and J by 6 bases, with 3 bases of the junction left unmatched. This CDR3 reads CAWSQGAAQPQHF. The CDR3 DNA follows: TGTGCCTGGAGTCAGGGGGCGGCTCAGCCCCAGCATTTT.

The chain is built from TRBV27 and TRBJ1-2; D may be TRBD1 (5 bases). CDR3 length: 15 amino acids. From germline, CDR1 is MNHEY and CDR2 SMNVEV (reference sequence). V gave up 4 bases and J gave up 1 base, with 13 bases separating them. The CDR3 DNA sequence: TGTGCCAGCAGTTCCAGAACGCAGGGTAACTATGGCTACACCTTC. Translation: CASSSRTQGNYGYTF.

The chain uses TRBV6-1 and TRBJ2-7, with 9 bases fitting TRBD2. Looked up from germline, CDR1 is MNHNS and CDR2 is SASEGT. There are 18 residues in the CDR3. Losses at the gene ends were 3 bases for V and 6 bases for J; bases not matched to a gene: 18. CDR3 amino acids: CASSDFPGSGSHGGEQYF. The DNA of the CDR3 is TGTGCCAGCAGTGATTTTCCCGGTAGCGGGAGTCACGGGGGCGAGCAGTACTTC.

The chain carries TRBV15 and TRBJ2-5; D uncertain. V lost 2 bases and J 5 bases, leaving 12 bases between the germline ends. This CDR3 is 14 amino acids long. From germline, CDR1 is LNHNV and CDR2 YYDKDF (reference sequence). The CDR3 here is CATSRPDWAETQYF. The CDR3 DNA is TGTGCCACCAGCAGACCTGACTGGGCGGAGACCCAGTACTTC.

The gene calls are TRBV9 and TRBJ1-2; 8 bases map to TRBD1. With 4 bases clipped from V and 5 bases from J, the junction kept 10 bases outside the gene matches. The CDR3 sequence is 15 residues long. Per germline, CDR1 SGDLS and CDR2 YYNGEE. As DNA, the CDR3 is TGTGCCAGCAGCCCCTCCACCGGGACAGGTTATGGCTACACCTTC. It encodes CASSPSTGTGYGYTF.

This clone appeared a few times. This chain joins TRBV6-5 and TRBJ1-2, with D tentatively TRBD1 (6 bases). CDR3 length: 13 residues. Germline lookup yields CDR1 MNHEY and CDR2 SVGAGI. Trimming took off 10 bases at V and 1 base at J, with 13 bases between the two ends. CDR3: CATRTDLNYGYTF. CDR3 in DNA: TGTGCCACCCGGACAGACCTTAACTATGGCTACACCTTC.

The chain links TRBV29-1 to TRBJ2-1, with TRBD2 identical over 8 bases. The germline gives CDR1 SQVTM, CDR2 ANQGSEA. The V and J ends lost 5 bases and 3 bases, in that order; junction bases with no gene match: 3. The CDR3 contains 13 residues. CDR3 in amino acids: CSVIGTSYNEQFF. The DNA for the CDR3 is TGCAGCGTTATTGGGACTAGCTACAATGAGCAGTTCTTC.

This sequence joins TRBV18 and TRBJ2-5, with D hard to call. Trimming cost V 2 bases and J 5 bases, with 9 bases left between them. CDR1 is KGHSH, CDR2 LQKENI, per germline. This CDR3 is 13 amino acids long. Here the CDR3 DNA reads TGTGCCAGCTCACCATTGGTTGCTGAGACCCAGTACTTC. This gives the protein CASSPLVAETQYF. Drawing the rest from reference TRBV18 and TRBJ2-5, the complete variable domain is NAGVMQNPRHLVRRRGQEARLRCSPMKGHSHVYWYRQLPEEGLKFMVYLQKENIIDESGMPKERFSAEFPKEGPSILRIQQVVRGDSAAYFCASSPLVAETQYFGPGTRLLVL.

The rearrangement uses TRBV4-2 and TRBJ1-2; possibly TRBD1 for D (5 bases). V lost 0 bases and J lost 4, with 12 bases in between. The CDR3 sequence is 15 residues long. In germline, CDR1 is LGHNA, CDR2 YNFKEQ. In nucleotides, the CDR3 is TGTGCCAGCAGCCAAGATCTTGGGGCGATCTATGGCTACACCTTC. It yields the protein CASSQDLGAIYGYTF.

This sequence joins TRBV9 and TRBJ2-7; 8 nucleotides agree with TRBD2. V lost 2 bases, J lost 3 bases, and 7 bases stayed unmatched. Germline V gene lookup returns CDR1 SGDLS and CDR2 YYNGEE. The CDR3 covers 15 residues. The CDR3 sequence: CASSVSGLEVYEQYF. The CDR3 DNA reads TGTGCCAGCAGCGTGTCGGGACTAGAAGTCTACGAGCAGTACTTC.

The V call is TRBV7-9, the J call TRBJ2-1; TRBD1 aligns across 7 bases. Germline CDR1 SEHNR, CDR2 FQNEAQ (reference sequence). The CDR3 has 15 residues. The V gene end was trimmed by 3 bases and the J gene end by 6 bases; junction bases not matched to a gene: 8. In DNA, the CDR3 is TGTGCCAGCAGCTTGACAGGGTCCGATGGCAATGAGCAGTTCTTC. Translated: CASSLTGSDGNEQFF.

The chain is built from TRBV6-5 and TRBJ2-3; D might be TRBD1 or TRBD2, each matching 5 bases. The germline V gene encodes CDR1 MNHEY and CDR2 SVGAGI. The CDR3 is made up of 15 amino acids. The ends were cut back, 2 bases at V and 0 bases at J, with 9 bases in the middle. In nucleotides, the CDR3 is TGTGCCAGCAGTTACCGGGGCACTAGCACAGATACGCAGTATTTT. Encoded protein: CASSYRGTSTDTQYF.

This clone occurred once. The gene calls are TRBV6-6 and TRBJ1-1; D ambiguous. V lost 0 bases to trimming and J lost 3 bases, with 11 bases between them. The CDR3 is 15 residues long. Germline V gives CDR1 MNHNY, CDR2 SVGAGI (reference sequence). The CDR3 bases are TGTGCCAGCAGTTACTCGTTGGAGGCGGACACTGAAGCTTTCTTT. Its protein product is CASSYSLEADTEAFF.

This sequence joins TRBV14 and TRBJ1-2; D not certain. V was pared by 4 bases and J by 7 bases, with 10 bases between. Germline lookup yields CDR1 SGHDN and CDR2 FVKESK. The CDR3 sequence is 12 residues long. CDR3 loop: CASSLNNGGYTF. The CDR3 DNA reads TGTGCCAGCAGCCTAAACAACGGTGGCTACACCTTC.

This clone was detected only a few times. The rearrangement joins TRBV7-2 to TRBJ2-1; TRBD1 is a possible D gene (6 bases). Germline CDR1 is SGHTA and CDR2 is FQGNSA. This CDR3 is 15 amino acids long. V lost 4 bases and J 0 bases, leaving 10 bases between the germline ends. CDR3 amino acids: CASSSRTASYNEQFF. CDR3 nucleotide sequence: TGTGCCAGCAGCTCCCGGACAGCCTCCTACAATGAGCAGTTCTTC.